Following are 22 T cell receptor beta chains from one sample sequenced in a study of molecular identifiers for immune sequencing clone quantification. TCRdb independently ran MiXCR on the PCR reads; one entry per CDR3 protein. In the table there are about 97,000 distinct CDR3 sequences, 24% of which are singletons. The sequencing input was naive CD8+ T cells from blood, with Jurkat cell RNA spiked in. Subset indicated: FACS-sorted CD8+CD4-CCR7+CD45RA+ naive T cells. The receptors stem from a human donor in good health. Some libraries in this study had Jurkat cell RNA spiked in.

Many counts were recorded for this clonotype. The rearrangement links TRBV10-3 to TRBJ2-7; TRBD1 is a possible D gene (5 bases). Trimming cost V 6 bases and J 3 bases, with 9 bases left between them. This CDR3 spans 12 amino acids. Germline V gene data show CDR1 as ENHRY and CDR2 as SYGVKD. CDR3 amino acids: CAISETGYEQYF. The CDR3 DNA reads TGTGCCATCAGCGAAACAGGCTACGAGCAGTACTTC.

Remarks on this clonotype: This may come from a read error, since a much larger clone is one base off. This chain joins TRBV4-1 and TRBJ1-4; 7 bases are shared with TRBD1. Germline assignment: CDR1 MGHRA and CDR2 YSYEKL. This CDR3 comprises 16 residues. J lost 8 bases, V lost 1 base, and 10 bases had no gene match. Here the CDR3 DNA reads TGCGCCAGCAGCCAAGGTAAGGGGGGACAGCCGGAAAAACTGTTTTTT. Its translation is CASSQGKGGQPEKLFF.

About this clonotype: A much larger clonotype is one base distant, so this may be a read error. The rearrangement joins TRBV27 to TRBJ2-7, with no clear D. V lost 5 bases to trimming and J lost 3 bases, with 11 bases between them. Germline assignment: CDR1 MNHEY and CDR2 SMNVEV (reference sequence). This CDR3 region has 13 residues. The CDR3 protein is CASSPALGYEQYF. Written as DNA, the CDR3 is TGTGCCAGCAGTCCAGCCTTAGGCTACGAGCAGTACTTC.

A note on this clonotype: A read error may explain this, as a much larger clone is one base away. The chain employs TRBV20-1 and TRBJ2-7, with 7 bases fitting TRBD2. V trimming: 0 bases; J trimming: 2 bases; junction bases outside the gene matches: 7. The germline gives CDR1 DFQATT, CDR2 SNEGSKA (reference sequence). This CDR3 spans 15 amino acids. The CDR3 region is CSARDLGGEAYEQYF. CDR3 in DNA: TGCAGTGCTAGAGATTTGGGGGGGGAAGCCTACGAGCAGTACTTC.

This clonotype was counted many times. This rearrangement joins TRBV10-3 to TRBJ2-7; no clear D gene. Trimming left V 3 bases short and J 0 bases short, with 9 bases between. There are 14 residues in the CDR3. Germline CDR1 ENHRY, CDR2 SYGVKD. In DNA form, the CDR3 reads TGTGCCATCAGTGATGCCCCTAGCTCCTACGAGCAGTACTTC. Translation gives CAISDAPSSYEQYF.

On this clonotype: A much more abundant neighbour one base away suggests this may be a read error. The genes are TRBV4-1 and TRBJ1-4; D call uncertain. This CDR3 has 14 amino acids. Trimming left V 4 bases short and J 7 bases short, with 13 bases between. Germline V gene lookup returns CDR1 MGHRA and CDR2 YSYEKL. The CDR3 DNA follows: TGCGCCAGCAGCCTAGTAGGAGACACTGAAAAACTGTTTTTT. This gives the protein CASSLVGDTEKLFF.

Note on this clonotype: A much larger clone lies a single base off, so this may be a read error. The chain employs TRBV5-1 and TRBJ1-1; D perhaps matches TRBD1 (5 bases). Trimming cost V 1 base and J 2 bases, with 12 bases left between them. CDR1 and CDR2 from the germline V gene are SGHRS and YFSETQ. The CDR3 consists of 15 residues. As DNA, the CDR3 is TGCGCCAGCAGCTTGCAACTAACAGGCAACACTGAAGCTTTCTTT. It encodes CASSLQLTGNTEAFF.

Comment on this clonotype: A much more abundant neighbour one base away suggests this may be a read error. J is TRBJ2-7 and V is TRBV4-3, with D perhaps TRBD2 (6 bases). V was trimmed by 0 bases and J by 1 base, leaving 13 bases between them. Germline CDR1 reads LGHNA; CDR2 reads YSLEER. There are 16 residues in the CDR3. The CDR3 DNA is TGCGCCAGCAGCCAAGATGTGGAGGGGCCTTCCTACGAGCAGTACTTC. This gives the protein CASSQDVEGPSYEQYF.

The CDR3 region is CASSEGTRTRFDEQFF. The CDR3 nucleotides are TGTGCCAGCAGTGAAGGGACTCGGACTAGATTTGATGAGCAGTTCTTC. V gene TRBV25-1 combines with J gene TRBJ2-1, with 7 bases identical to TRBD2. Germline CDR1 reads MGHDK; CDR2 reads SYGVNS. Trimming took 2 bases from V and 8 from J; bases not matched to a gene: 12. The CDR3 is 16 amino acids.

This clonotype has only a few counts. The rearrangement joins TRBV30 to TRBJ1-2, with D unresolved. V shed 0 bases and J shed 0 bases, with 11 bases lying between them. The length of the CDR3 is 15 residues. Germline CDR1 GTSNPN, CDR2 SVGIG (reference sequence). Here the CDR3 reads CAWSVLQVSNYGYTF. CDR3 DNA sequence: TGTGCCTGGAGTGTACTTCAGGTTTCTAACTATGGCTACACCTTC.

This clonotype was found many times. The J gene is TRBJ2-1, the V gene TRBV12-3 or TRBV12-4, with D uncertain. V lost 4 bases, J lost 8 bases, and 6 bases lay in between. This CDR3 comprises 11 residues. In nucleotides, the CDR3 is TGTGCCAGCAGTTCGCGCGATGAGCAGTTCTTC. Translated, it gives CASSSRDEQFF.

This clonotype was seen ten or more times. The CDR3 sequence is CASSYSRVLMNTEAFF. CDR3 DNA sequence: TGTGCCAGCAGTTACTCGAGGGTCTTGATGAACACTGAAGCTTTCTTT. The rearrangement uses TRBV6-2 or TRBV6-3 and TRBJ1-1; D not certain. Germline V gene data show CDR1 as MNHEY and CDR2 as SVGEGT. With 0 bases removed from V and 0 bases from J, the gap between germline ends came to 11 bases. This CDR3 has 16 residues.

This clonotype showed up many times. The V call is TRBV5-6, the J call TRBJ2-7; possibly TRBD1 for D (6 bases). V lost 3 bases, J lost 0 bases, and 13 bases lay in between. Germline CDR1 is SGHDT and CDR2 is YYEEEE. The CDR3 consists of 15 residues. The CDR3 DNA sequence: TGTGCCAGCAGCTGGACCGGGACACTCTCCTACGAGCAGTACTTC. Translation: CASSWTGTLSYEQYF.

In DNA form, the CDR3 reads TGTGCCAGCAGCTTGGGGGGGGCTACCTACAATGAGCAGTTCTTC. It encodes CASSLGGATYNEQFF. The rearrangement uses TRBV5-6 and TRBJ2-1; D could derive from TRBD1 or TRBD2 (6 bases each). Germline CDR1 SGHDT, CDR2 YYEEEE. This CDR3 spans 15 amino acids. V lost 0 bases and J lost 2, with 9 bases in between.

This clonotype was detected a few times. The J gene is TRBJ1-1, the V gene TRBV29-1, with D maybe TRBD1 (5 bases). Germline CDR1 SQVTM, CDR2 ANQGSEA. Trimming pared 5 bases from V and 0 bases from J, leaving 10 bases between. The CDR3 extends over 13 amino acids. DNA for the CDR3: TGCAGCGTTACGACAGAGATGAACACTGAAGCTTTCTTT. Protein product: CSVTTEMNTEAFF.

This clonotype showed up many times. The chain recombines TRBV20-1 with TRBJ2-7; 14 bases are shared with TRBD2. V lost 3 bases, J lost 2 bases, and 12 bases stayed unmatched. Germline assignment: CDR1 DFQATT and CDR2 SNEGSKA (reference sequence). The CDR3 has 18 amino acids. The CDR3 bases are TGCAGTGCTAGGGGCCCGACCGGGACTAGCGGGAGCCCCTACGAGCAGTACTTC. Amino acids: CSARGPTGTSGSPYEQYF.

The sample holds many counts of this clonotype. The chain joins TRBV10-3 to TRBJ2-3; TRBD2 agrees at 8 bases. This CDR3 comprises 15 residues. CDR1 ENHRY and CDR2 SYGVKD come from the germline V gene. The V gene end was trimmed by 5 bases and the J gene end by 1 base; junction bases not matched to a gene: 5. This chain's CDR3 is CAISYSGEGTDTQYF. In nucleotides, the CDR3 is TGTGCCATCAGTTATAGCGGGGAAGGCACAGATACGCAGTATTTT.

V usage is TRBV7-9 and J usage is TRBJ2-5, with 10 bases matching TRBD2. The germline V gene encodes CDR1 SEHNR and CDR2 FQNEAQ (reference sequence). The CDR3 is 16 residues long. With V trimmed by 5 bases and J by 5 bases, 11 bases remained unmatched. In DNA form, the CDR3 reads TGTGCCAGCAGCCCTTACAGCGGGAGGGCCCGGGAGACCCAGTACTTC. It codes for CASSPYSGRARETQYF.

As to this clonotype: Compared with germline, one end of the junction differs, possibly owing to a read error. This rearrangement joins TRBV5-1 to TRBJ2-5, with a weak D call TRBD1 (5 bases). Germline values: CDR1 SGHRS, CDR2 YFSETQ. The CDR3 extends over 15 amino acids. For the CDR3, the DNA is TGCGCCAGCAGCTGGGCCGTGACAGTACAAGAGACCCAATACTTC. This gives the protein CASSWAVTVQETQYF. Combining the CDR3 with reference TRBV5-1 and TRBJ2-5 gives the whole variable domain KAGVTQTPRYLIKTRGQQVTLSCSPISGHRSVSWYQQTPGQGLQFLFEYFSETQRNKGNFPGRFSGRQFSNSRSEMNVSTLELGDSALYLCASSWAVTVQETQYFGPGTRLLVL.

A note on this clonotype: One junction end disagrees with the germline gene, perhaps due to a read error. The chain combines TRBV6-6 with TRBJ2-7; TRBD2 aligns across 7 bases. From germline, CDR1 is MNHNY and CDR2 SVGAGI (reference sequence). This CDR3 has 15 amino acids. CDR3 protein: CASSSSRGSTYAQYF. The CDR3 DNA reads as TGTGCCAGCAGTTCCTCTCGCGGGAGTACTTACGCGCAGTACTTC.

As to this clonotype: A much bigger clone sits one base away, suggesting this may be a read error. This rearrangement joins TRBV27 to TRBJ2-7; the D call may be TRBD1 or TRBD2 (5 bases each). V was shortened by 7 bases and J by 9 bases, with 19 bases between the two germline ends. Germline V gene sequence: CDR1 MNHEY, CDR2 SMNVEV (reference sequence). This CDR3 contains 13 residues. This chain's CDR3 is CASTPGDEMVQYF. The CDR3 nucleotides read TGTGCCAGCACTCCCGGGGACGAAATGGTGCAGTACTTC.

The table lists this clonotype with a few counts. The junction does not match germline at one end; this may be a read error. The chain couples TRBV7-7 to TRBJ2-3; 12 nucleotides line up with TRBD2. Germline V gene lookup returns CDR1 SSHAT and CDR2 FNYEAQ (reference sequence). The CDR3 loop spans 16 amino acids. The CDR3 spells CASSPRTSGKGDTQYF. The CDR3 DNA is TGTGCTAGCAGCCCAAGGACTAGCGGGAAGGGAGATACGCAGTATTTT.